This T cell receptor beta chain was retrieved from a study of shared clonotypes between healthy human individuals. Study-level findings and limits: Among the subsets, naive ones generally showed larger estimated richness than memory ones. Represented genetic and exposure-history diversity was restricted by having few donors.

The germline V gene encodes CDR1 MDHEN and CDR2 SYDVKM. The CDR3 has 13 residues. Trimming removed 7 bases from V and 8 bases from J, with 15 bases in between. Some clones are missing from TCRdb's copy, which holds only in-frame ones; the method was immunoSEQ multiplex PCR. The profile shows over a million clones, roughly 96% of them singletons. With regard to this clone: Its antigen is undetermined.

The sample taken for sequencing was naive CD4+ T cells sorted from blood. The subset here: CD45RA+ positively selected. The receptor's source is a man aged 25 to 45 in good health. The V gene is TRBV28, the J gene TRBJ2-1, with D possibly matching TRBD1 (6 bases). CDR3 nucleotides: TGTGCCAGCATCGCCTCGTGGGGGCATGAGCAGTTCTTC. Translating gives CASIASWGHEQFF.